Described below is a single T cell receptor (beta chain) sequence and its context. Its antigen remains unknown. The sample belongs to a study of cytomegalovirus exposure and HLA in healthy donors. 60 Vbeta and 13 Jbeta primers were used in PCR. Measured with immunoSEQ multiplex PCR; TCRdb has only the in-frame clones, and not every one. Of approximately 120,000 clones in the sample, roughly 70% were seen once. Trimming removed 6 bases at V and 4 bases at J, with 12 bases between. Germline-derived CDR1 and CDR2 are MNHEY and SMNVEV (reference sequence). This CDR3 is 13 amino acids long. Regarding the study as a whole: Most TCRs appeared rarely, but some public TCRs recurred in many donors. An observed cluster of highly shared sequence variants was recorded as a likely sequencing artifact.

Although they were nominally healthy when sampled, donors likely had unrecorded immune exposures. What was sequenced was PBMCs. The chain links TRBV27 to TRBJ1-2; the D gene is possibly TRBD1 (6 bases). This sequence originates from a man between 35 and 55 years old in good health and CMV-seropositive. In DNA form, the CDR3 reads TGTGCCAGCAGGGGGGACACAACCTATGGCTACACCTTC. Protein: CASRGDTTYGYTF.